Here is one TCR beta chain with its context. The data derive from a study of blood T cell repertoires in COVID-19. Original methodology: Reference gene primer amplification yielded estimated nucleated cell counts. The data were produced by immunoSEQ multiplex PCR, yet TCRdb's version contains in-frame clones alone and is incomplete. V, J and clone size were drawn from that table, and D and trimming were deduced from the DNA. The sample shows a few hundred thousand clones, roughly 86% of them seen only once. Participants were aged roughly 18 to 90 years, lived in 25 or so US areas, and enrolled virtually. CDR1 and CDR2 from the germline V gene are SGHAT and FQNNGV. J gave up 0 bases and V 5 bases, and 4 bases lay outside the gene matches. The CDR3 runs 14 residues.

The sequenced sample consisted of PBMCs or T cells enriched from blood (not recorded which). J is TRBJ2-7 and V is TRBV11-2; 7 bases fit TRBD2. The sequence came from a middle-aged man in a cohort exposed to, infected with or recovered from COVID-19 (not recorded which). The CDR3 protein is CASSTGGSSYEQYF. DNA of the CDR3: TGTGCCAGCAGCACCGGGGGGAGCTCCTACGAGCAGTACTTC.